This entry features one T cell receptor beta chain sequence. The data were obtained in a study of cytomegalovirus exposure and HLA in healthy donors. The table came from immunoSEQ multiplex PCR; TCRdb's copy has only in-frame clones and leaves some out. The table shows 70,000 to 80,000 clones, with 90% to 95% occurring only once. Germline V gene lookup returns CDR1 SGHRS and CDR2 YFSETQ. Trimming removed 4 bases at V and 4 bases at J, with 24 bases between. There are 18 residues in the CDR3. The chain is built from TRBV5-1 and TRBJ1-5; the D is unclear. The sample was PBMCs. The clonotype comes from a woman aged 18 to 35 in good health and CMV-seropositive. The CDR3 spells CASSLPFSGSQKNQPQHF. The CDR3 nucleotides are TGCGCCAGCAGCCTCCCATTTAGCGGCAGTCAAAAAAATCAGCCCCAGCATTTT.